This T cell receptor (beta chain) was found in a study of blood T cell repertoires in COVID-19. Sequencing was performed with immunoSEQ multiplex PCR; in TCRdb, only in-frame clones are kept and a portion is missing. The table includes under 85,000 clones, roughly 78% detected once. V was trimmed by 6 bases and J by 2 bases, leaving 14 bases between them. CDR3 size: 15 residues. Germline loops: CDR1 MNHEY, CDR2 SMNVEV (reference sequence). The TCR was taken from a human donor in a cohort sampled during active COVID-19. The sample consisted of peripheral blood. The chain links TRBV27 to TRBJ1-5, with D maybe TRBD1 (5 bases). CDR3 DNA sequence: TGTGCCAGCAGACCCGGGGGAGCAGGCAATCAGCCCCAGCATTTT. It specifies CASRPGGAGNQPQHF.